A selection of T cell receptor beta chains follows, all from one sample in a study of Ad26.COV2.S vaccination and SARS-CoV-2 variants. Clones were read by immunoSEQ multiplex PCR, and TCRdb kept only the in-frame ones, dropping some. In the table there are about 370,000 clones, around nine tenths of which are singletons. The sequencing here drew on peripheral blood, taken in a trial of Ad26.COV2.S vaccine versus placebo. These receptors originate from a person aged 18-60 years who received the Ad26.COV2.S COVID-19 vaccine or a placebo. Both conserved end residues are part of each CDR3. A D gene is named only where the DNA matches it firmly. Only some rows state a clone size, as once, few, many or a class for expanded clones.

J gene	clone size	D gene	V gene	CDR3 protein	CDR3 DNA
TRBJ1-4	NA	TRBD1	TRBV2	CASAGQGAPNEKLFF	TGTGCCAGTGCGGGACAGGGGGCCCCTAATGAAAAACTGTTTTTT
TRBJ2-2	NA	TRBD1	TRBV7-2	CASSLHRQGTNTGELFF	TGTGCCAGCAGCCTCCACCGACAGGGGACTAACACCGGGGAGCTGTTTTTT
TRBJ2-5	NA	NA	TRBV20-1	CSASERTPGKETQYF	TGCAGTGCTAGTGAACGGACGCCTGGGAAAGAGACCCAGTACTTC
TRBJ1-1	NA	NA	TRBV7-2	CASSFANTEAFF	TGTGCCAGCAGCTTTGCGAACACTGAAGCTTTCTTT
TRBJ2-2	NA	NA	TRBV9	CASSVHDTGELFF	TGTGCCAGCAGCGTTCACGACACCGGGGAGCTGTTTTTT
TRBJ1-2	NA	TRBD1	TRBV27	CASSPGQGGDYGYTF	TGTGCCAGCAGTCCGGGACAGGGAGGTGACTATGGCTACACCTTC
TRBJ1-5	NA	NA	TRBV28	CASSWGAFRNQPQHF	TGTGCCAGCAGTTGGGGTGCATTTAGGAATCAGCCCCAGCATTTT
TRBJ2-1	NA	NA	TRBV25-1	CASSTVRSSYNEQFF	TGTGCCAGCAGTACGGTGAGAAGCTCCTACAATGAGCAGTTCTTC
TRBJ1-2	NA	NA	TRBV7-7	CASSQVWGKTYGYTF	TGTGCTAGCAGCCAGGTGTGGGGTAAAACCTATGGCTACACCTTC
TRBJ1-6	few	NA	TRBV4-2	CASSQDLSYNSPLHF	TGTGCCAGCAGCCAAGACCTATCCTATAATTCACCCCTCCACTTT
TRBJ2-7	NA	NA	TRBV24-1	CATSDALYEQYF	TGTGCCACCAGTGATGCACTCTACGAGCAGTACTTC
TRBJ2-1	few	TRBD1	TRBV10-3	CAISRTGVNEQFF	TGTGCCATCAGTCGGACAGGGGTAAATGAGCAGTTCTTC
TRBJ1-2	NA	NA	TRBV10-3	CAISPTGNYGYTF	TGTGCCATCAGTCCCACAGGAAACTATGGCTACACCTTC
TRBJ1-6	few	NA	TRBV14	CASSQDGGARNSPLHF	TGTGCCAGCAGCCAAGACGGGGGGGCGCGGAATTCACCCCTCCACTTT
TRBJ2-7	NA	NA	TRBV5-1	CASSLGTATFFEQYF	TGCGCCAGCAGCTTGGGGACGGCAACTTTCTTCGAGCAGTACTTC
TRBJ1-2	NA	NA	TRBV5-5	CASSSGTEHINYGYTF	TGTGCCAGCAGCTCTGGGACGGAACACATAAACTATGGCTACACCTTC
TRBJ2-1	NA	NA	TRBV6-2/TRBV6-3	CASSQRGRGPYNEQFF	TGTGCCAGCAGTCAAAGAGGCAGGGGACCCTACAATGAGCAGTTCTTC
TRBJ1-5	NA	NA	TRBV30	CAWSTAGNQPQHF	TGTGCCTGGAGTACCGCGGGCAATCAGCCCCAGCATTTT
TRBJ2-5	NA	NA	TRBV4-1	CASSQAQAANQETQYF	TGCGCCAGCAGCCAAGCCCAGGCGGCCAACCAAGAGACCCAGTACTTC
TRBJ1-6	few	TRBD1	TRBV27	CASRRGTANSPLHF	TGTGCCAGCAGACGCGGGACAGCTAATTCACCCCTCCACTTT
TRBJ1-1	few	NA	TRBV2	CASSQRTANTEAFF	TGTGCCAGCAGTCAGAGGACAGCGAACACTGAAGCTTTCTTT
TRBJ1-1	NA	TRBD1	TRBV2	CASRLDRGGTEAFF	TGTGCCAGCAGGCTGGACAGGGGAGGCACTGAAGCTTTCTTT
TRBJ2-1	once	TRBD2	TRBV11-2	CASSLDLASGDEQFF	TGTGCCAGCAGCTTAGATTTAGCTAGCGGGGATGAGCAGTTCTTC
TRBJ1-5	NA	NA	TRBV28	CASSLGGFEGQPQHF	TGTGCCAGCAGTTTGGGCGGGTTTGAGGGTCAGCCCCAGCATTTT
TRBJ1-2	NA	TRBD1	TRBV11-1	CASSPRQGYGYTF	TGTGCCAGCAGCCCTCGACAGGGATATGGCTACACCTTC
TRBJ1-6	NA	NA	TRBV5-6	CASSFNGPIYNSPLHF	TGTGCCAGCAGCTTCAACGGACCTATCTATAATTCACCCCTCCACTTT
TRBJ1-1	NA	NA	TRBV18	CATQDTRNTEAFF	TGTGCCACCCAAGACACCCGGAACACTGAAGCTTTCTTT
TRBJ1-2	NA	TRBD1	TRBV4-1	CASSHIGRDRRYGYTF	TGCGCCAGCAGCCATATCGGACGGGACAGACGCTATGGCTACACCTTC
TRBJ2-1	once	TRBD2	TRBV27	CASSPRGLVYNEQFF	TGTGCCAGCAGCCCCAGAGGACTAGTCTACAATGAGCAGTTCTTC
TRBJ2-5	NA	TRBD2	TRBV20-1	CSLSGEETQYF	TGCAGTTTGAGCGGGGAAGAGACCCAGTACTTC
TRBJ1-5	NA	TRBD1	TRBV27	CASSRDRASNQPQHF	TGTGCCAGCAGTCGGGACAGGGCGAGCAATCAGCCCCAGCATTTT
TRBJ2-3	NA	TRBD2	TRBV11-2	CASSLEGGLAGGLGADTQYF	TGTGCCAGCAGCTTAGAGGGAGGACTAGCGGGGGGGCTAGGGGCAGATACGCAGTATTTT
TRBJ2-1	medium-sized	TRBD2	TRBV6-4	CASSPTSGGYNEQFF	TGTGCCAGCAGTCCTACTAGCGGGGGGTACAATGAGCAGTTCTTC
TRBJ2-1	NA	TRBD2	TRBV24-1	CATSSSGGAFEQFF	TGTGCCACCAGTTCTAGCGGGGGGGCCTTTGAGCAGTTCTTC
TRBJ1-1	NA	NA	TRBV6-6	CASSYGEWRTEAFF	TGTGCCAGCAGTTACGGCGAATGGAGGACTGAAGCTTTCTTT
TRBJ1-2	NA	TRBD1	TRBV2	CASRRTGRDGYTF	TGTGCCAGCAGAAGGACAGGGAGGGATGGCTACACCTTC
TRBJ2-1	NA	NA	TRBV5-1	CASSTDTYSYNEQFF	TGCGCCAGCAGCACCGACACCTACTCCTACAATGAGCAGTTCTTC
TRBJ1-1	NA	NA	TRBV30	CAWRRRGIRNTEAFF	TGTGCCTGGAGAAGACGGGGGATAAGGAACACTGAAGCTTTCTTT
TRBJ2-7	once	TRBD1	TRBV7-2	CASSLAGGTGASYEQYF	TGTGCCAGCAGCTTAGCGGGAGGGACAGGGGCCTCCTACGAGCAGTACTTC
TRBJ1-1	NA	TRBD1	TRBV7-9	CASTGEGATMNTEAFF	TGTGCCAGCACCGGTGAGGGGGCGACCATGAACACTGAAGCTTTCTTT
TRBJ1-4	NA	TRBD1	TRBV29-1	CSVGQGSNEKLFF	TGCAGCGTGGGACAGGGTAGCAATGAAAAACTGTTTTTT
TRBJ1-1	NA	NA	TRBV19	CASSIGREDTEAFF	TGTGCCAGTAGTATAGGGAGGGAGGACACTGAAGCTTTCTTT
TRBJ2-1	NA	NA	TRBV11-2	CASSIQGHNEQFF	TGTGCCAGCAGCATTCAGGGTCACAATGAGCAGTTCTTC
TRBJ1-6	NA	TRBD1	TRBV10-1	CASSTGAGNSPLHF	TGCGCCAGCAGTACAGGGGCGGGTAATTCACCCCTCCACTTT
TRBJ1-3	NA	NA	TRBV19	CASSIPLSGNTIYF	TGTGCCAGTAGTATCCCACTCTCTGGAAACACCATATATTTT
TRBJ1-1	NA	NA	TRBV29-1	CSVRYELRGTEAFF	TGCAGCGTTCGGTATGAGTTGCGGGGAACTGAAGCTTTCTTT
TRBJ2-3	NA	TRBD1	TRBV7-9	CASSRDSGAGDTQYF	TGTGCCAGCAGCCGGGACAGTGGGGCGGGAGATACGCAGTATTTT
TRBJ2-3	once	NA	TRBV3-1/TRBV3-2	CASSRGEVTQYF	TGTGCCAGCAGCCGCGGAGAAGTTACGCAGTATTTT
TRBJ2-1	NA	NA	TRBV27	CASGPFRVSYNEQFF	TGTGCCAGCGGGCCGTTTAGGGTTTCCTACAATGAGCAGTTCTTC
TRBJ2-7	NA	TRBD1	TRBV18	CASSPRQGSPYEQYF	TGTGCCAGCTCACCACGACAGGGCTCGCCCTACGAGCAGTACTTC
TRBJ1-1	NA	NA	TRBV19	CASSMDASPTWGTEAFF	TGTGCCAGTAGTATGGATGCTTCTCCTACCTGGGGCACTGAAGCTTTCTTT
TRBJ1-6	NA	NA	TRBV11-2	CASSLAGAGDSPLHF	TGTGCCAGCAGCTTAGCGGGGGCGGGCGATTCACCCCTCCACTTT
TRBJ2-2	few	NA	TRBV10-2	CASAGNTGELFF	TGCGCCAGCGCAGGGAACACCGGGGAGCTGTTTTTT
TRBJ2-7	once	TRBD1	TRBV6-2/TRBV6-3	CASSYPSRDRGEQYF	TGTGCCAGCAGTTACCCGTCCCGGGACAGGGGCGAGCAGTACTTC
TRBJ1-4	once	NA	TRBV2	CASNIPEKLFF	TGTGCCAGCAACATTCCTGAAAAACTGTTTTTT